The next 18 T cell receptor beta chains were all read from a single sample in a study of blood T cells in healthy people across ages. The second PCR ran roughly 7 to 11 cycles with a sample-barcoded 5' primer and J-beta primers. Via MiXCR, TCRdb re-called the 5' RACE reads, giving one row per CDR3 protein. The table has more than 1 million distinct CDR3 sequences, 40% to 50% seen once. Sequencing input: blood. The receptor source for this set is a woman aged 55-69 years in good health.

This clonotype was detected only a few times. The chain uses TRBV9 and TRBJ1-2, with 7 bases fitting TRBD1. This CDR3 spans 13 amino acids. The ends lost 3 bases at V and 5 bases at J; junction bases unmatched: 4. The germline gives CDR1 SGDLS, CDR2 YYNGEE. CDR3: CASSDWGQYGYTF. Written as DNA, the CDR3 is TGTGCCAGCAGCGATTGGGGACAGTATGGCTACACCTTC.

This chain uses TRBV20-1 with TRBJ2-7; D is perhaps TRBD1 (8 bases). Trimming stripped 1 base from V and 2 bases from J, with 21 bases between. Germline V CDR1 and CDR2: DFQATT, SNEGSKA (reference sequence). This CDR3 is 17 amino acids long. The CDR3 reads CSARAPTDRGLTYEQYF. The DNA of the CDR3 is TGCAGTGCTAGAGCCCCTACTGACAGGGGACTAACCTACGAGCAGTACTTC.

The V and J genes are TRBV15 and TRBJ1-4; the D gene is possibly TRBD1 (6 bases). The V gene lost 1 base and the J gene lost 8 bases, with 14 bases spanning the gap. Germline-derived CDR1 and CDR2 are LNHNV and YYDKDF (reference sequence). The CDR3 runs 15 residues. CDR3: CATSRATDQGEKLFF. For the CDR3, the DNA is TGTGCCACCAGCAGAGCAACTGACCAGGGGGAAAAACTGTTTTTT. Based on the CDR3 plus reference TRBV15 and TRBJ1-4, the full variable domain is DAMVIQNPRYQVTQFGKPVTLSCSQTLNHNVMYWYQQKSSQAPKLLFHYYDKDFNNEADTPDNFQSRRPNTSFCFLDIRSPGLGDTAMYLCATSRATDQGEKLFFGSGTQLSVL.

This clonotype was counted once. V and J are TRBV28 and TRBJ2-7; 7 positions agree with TRBD1. The junction had 15 bases not matched to a gene; V was cut back by 6 bases and J by 1 base. The CDR3 is 17 residues long. Germline CDR1 reads MDHEN; CDR2 reads SYDVKM. CDR3 DNA sequence: TGTGCCAGCAGCCCACCCTCGAGGGGACAGCGGTCCTACGAGCAGTACTTC. This codes for CASSPPSRGQRSYEQYF.

The chain uses TRBV27 and TRBJ1-1; maybe TRBD1 (5 bases). V shed 3 bases and J shed 4 bases, with 9 bases lying between them. Germline CDR1 reads MNHEY; CDR2 reads SMNVEV (reference sequence). The CDR3 is 13 amino acids. The CDR3 here is CASSFARVTEAFF. CDR3 nucleotides: TGTGCCAGCAGTTTCGCCAGGGTCACTGAAGCTTTCTTT.

V usage is TRBV7-3 and J usage is TRBJ2-1, with TRBD2 matching over 12 bases. The J call is in doubt because the DNA end fits TRBJ2-7 better. The CDR3 runs to 19 residues. CDR1 and CDR2 (germline): SGHTA, FQGTGA. In DNA, the CDR3 is TGTGCCAGCAGCTTCTCGGGACTAGCGGGTGCTAGCTCCTACAATGAGCAGTACTTC. Amino acids: CASSFSGLAGASSYNEQYF.

The chain is built from TRBV12-3 or TRBV12-4 and TRBJ2-3, with D possibly matching TRBD2 (5 bases). V lost 7 bases and J lost 6, with 20 bases in between. The CDR3 is made up of 15 amino acids. The CDR3 DNA follows: TGTGCCAGCATTCCCGGACGAGCGGTAGGGGATACGCAGTATTTT. The encoded protein is CASIPGRAVGDTQYF.

The chain carries TRBV9 and TRBJ2-1; the match to TRBD1 covers 7 bases. The V and J ends lost 4 bases and 2 bases, in that order; junction bases with no gene match: 9. Germline CDR1 is SGDLS and CDR2 is YYNGEE. This CDR3 spans 16 amino acids. The CDR3 region is CASSPRDSLTYNEQFF. The CDR3 DNA sequence: TGTGCCAGCAGCCCCCGGGACAGCCTAACCTACAATGAGCAGTTCTTC.

This clonotype was seen more than once but under ten times. The chain is built from TRBV4-3 and TRBJ2-1, with no clear D. This CDR3 is 12 amino acids long. Trimming shortened V by 3 bases and J by 9 bases, and 9 bases separated the two germline ends. Germline CDR1 is LGHNA and CDR2 is YSLEER. CDR3 amino acids: CASSHYLGEQFF. The CDR3 DNA reads TGCGCCAGCAGCCATTACTTGGGTGAGCAGTTCTTC.

The chain is built from TRBV5-6 and TRBJ2-3; TRBD2 agrees at 10 bases. CDR1 is SGHDT, CDR2 YYEEEE, per germline. The V segment lost 1 base and the J segment 6 bases; nucleotides outside the gene matches: 5. The CDR3 is 15 residues long. CDR3 bases: TGTGCCAGCAGCTTGAGCGGGAGGGCCTCGGATACGCAGTATTTT. Protein: CASSLSGRASDTQYF.

This rearrangement joins TRBV20-1 to TRBJ2-2, with a tentative D call TRBD2 (6 bases). The V gene lost 6 bases and the J gene lost 5 bases, with 19 bases spanning the gap. Germline-derived CDR1 and CDR2 are DFQATT and SNEGSKA (reference sequence). CDR3 length equals 15 residues. CDR3 sequence (DNA): TGCAGTGCCACGCGAGGAGGGCGAGCTACCGGGGAGCTGTTTTTT. This sequence encodes CSATRGGRATGELFF.

The chain carries TRBV7-9 and TRBJ1-2; 7 nucleotides align to TRBD1. The CDR3 consists of 13 residues. V lost 5 bases, J lost 5 bases, and 5 bases stayed unmatched. Germline V lookup: CDR1 SEHNR, CDR2 FQNEAQ (reference sequence). The CDR3 region is CASSVQGKYGYTF. The DNA for the CDR3 is TGTGCCAGCAGCGTACAGGGGAAGTATGGCTACACCTTC. Drawing the rest from reference TRBV7-9 and TRBJ1-2, the complete variable domain is DTGVSQNPRHKITKRGQNVTFRCDPISEHNRLYWYRQTLGQGPEFLTYFQNEAQLEKSRLLSDRFSAERPKGSFSTLEIQRTEQGDSAMYLCASSVQGKYGYTFGSGTRLTVV.

The chain is built from TRBV29-1 and TRBJ1-2, with 9 positions matching TRBD1. J gave up 6 bases and V 5 bases, and 1 base lay outside the gene matches. The CDR3 has 11 residues. Germline CDR1 is SQVTM and CDR2 is ANQGSEA. CDR3: CSVWDRDGYTF. In DNA form, the CDR3 reads TGCAGCGTTTGGGACAGGGATGGCTACACCTTC.

The V and J genes are TRBV28 and TRBJ2-7, with D tentatively TRBD2 (7 bases). The CDR3 runs to 19 residues. V gave up 4 bases and J gave up 1 base, with 26 bases separating them. Per the germline V gene, CDR1 is MDHEN and CDR2 is SYDVKM. CDR3 DNA: TGTGCCAGCAGTTGGGGAAGGAATCCATCGGGGGGCACATCCTACGAGCAGTACTTC. Residues: CASSWGRNPSGGTSYEQYF.

This clonotype was seen a few times. Here the CDR3 DNA reads TGTGCCAGCAGACGAACCTCCGGGACAGGGGGGAATGAGCAGTTCTTC. Its translation: CASRRTSGTGGNEQFF. This chain uses TRBV6-2 or TRBV6-3 with TRBJ2-1; 11 bases map to TRBD1. With 6 bases clipped from V and 7 bases from J, the junction kept 11 bases outside the gene matches. Germline CDR1 and CDR2: MNHEY and SVGEGT. The CDR3 loop spans 16 amino acids.

This clonotype appeared a few times. The V gene is TRBV10-3, the J gene TRBJ2-7; D tentatively fits TRBD1 or TRBD2 (5 bases each). The CDR3 extends over 16 amino acids. Germline CDR1 and CDR2: ENHRY and SYGVKD. Trimming left V 2 bases short and J 0 bases short, with 14 bases between. The CDR3 spells CAISEVWDVHSYEQYF. CDR3 bases: TGTGCCATCAGTGAGGTCTGGGACGTCCACTCCTACGAGCAGTACTTC.

The V call is TRBV30, the J call TRBJ1-5; D gene ambiguous. The CDR3 length is 11 residues. The V end lost 2 bases, the J end lost 7 bases, and 6 bases lay between the germline ends. Looked up from germline, CDR1 is GTSNPN and CDR2 is SVGIG (reference sequence). Here the CDR3 reads CAWSKGQPQHF. The CDR3, as DNA: TGTGCCTGGAGTAAAGGACAGCCCCAGCATTTT.

The chain recombines TRBV5-1 with TRBJ2-7, with 8 bases fitting TRBD2. J lost 4 bases, V lost 4 bases, and 7 bases had no gene match. This CDR3 spans 14 amino acids. Germline CDR1 is SGHRS and CDR2 is YFSETQ. The CDR3 here is CASSQISGKYEQYF. CDR3 sequence (DNA): TGCGCCAGCAGCCAGATTAGCGGGAAATACGAGCAGTACTTC.